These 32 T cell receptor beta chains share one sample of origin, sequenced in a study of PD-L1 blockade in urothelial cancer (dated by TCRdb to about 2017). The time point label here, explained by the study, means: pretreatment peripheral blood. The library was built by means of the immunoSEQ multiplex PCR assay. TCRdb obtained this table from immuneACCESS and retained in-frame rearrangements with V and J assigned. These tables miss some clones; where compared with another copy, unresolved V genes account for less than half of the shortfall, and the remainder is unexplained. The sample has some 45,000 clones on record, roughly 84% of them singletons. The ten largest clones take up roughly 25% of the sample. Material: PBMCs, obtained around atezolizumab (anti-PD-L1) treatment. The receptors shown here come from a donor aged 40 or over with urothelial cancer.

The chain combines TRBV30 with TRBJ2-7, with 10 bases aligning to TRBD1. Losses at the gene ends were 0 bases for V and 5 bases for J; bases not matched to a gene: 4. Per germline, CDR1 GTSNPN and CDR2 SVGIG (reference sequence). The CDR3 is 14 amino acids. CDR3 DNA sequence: TGTGCCTGGAGTGTTGGGACAGGGGAGGACGAGCAGTACTTC. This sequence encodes CAWSVGTGEDEQYF. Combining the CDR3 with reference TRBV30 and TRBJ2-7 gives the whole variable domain SQTIHQWPATLVQPVGSPLSLECTVEGTSNPNLYWYRQAAGRGLQLLFYSVGIGQISSEVPQNLSASRPQDRQFILSSKKLLLSDSGFYLCAWSVGTGEDEQYFGPGTRLTVT.

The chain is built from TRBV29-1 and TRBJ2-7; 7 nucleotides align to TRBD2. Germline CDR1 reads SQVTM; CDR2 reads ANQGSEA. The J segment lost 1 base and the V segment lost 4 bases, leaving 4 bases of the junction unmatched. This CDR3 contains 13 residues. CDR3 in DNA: TGCAGCGTTGGGAAGGGAGGGTCCTACGAGCAGTACTTC. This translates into CSVGKGGSYEQYF.

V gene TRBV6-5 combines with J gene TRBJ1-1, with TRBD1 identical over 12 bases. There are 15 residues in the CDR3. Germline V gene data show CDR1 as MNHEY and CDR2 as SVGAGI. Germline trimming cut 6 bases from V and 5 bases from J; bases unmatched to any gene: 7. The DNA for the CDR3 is TGTGCCAGCAGCGCCGGGACAGGGGGCAGGACTGAAGCTTTCTTT. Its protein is CASSAGTGGRTEAFF.

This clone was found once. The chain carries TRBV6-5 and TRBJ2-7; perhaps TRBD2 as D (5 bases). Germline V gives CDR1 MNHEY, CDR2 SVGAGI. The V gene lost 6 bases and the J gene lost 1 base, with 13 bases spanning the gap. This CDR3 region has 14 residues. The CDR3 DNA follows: TGTGCCAGCAGACGTCAAGAGGGTTCCTACGAGCAGTACTTC. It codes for CASRRQEGSYEQYF.

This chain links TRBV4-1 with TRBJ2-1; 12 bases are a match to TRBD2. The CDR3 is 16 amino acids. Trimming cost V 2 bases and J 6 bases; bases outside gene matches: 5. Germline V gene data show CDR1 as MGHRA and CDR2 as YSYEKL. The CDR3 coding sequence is TGCGCCAGCAGCCAACTTGGGACTAGCGGGCTCAATGAGCAGTTCTTC. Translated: CASSQLGTSGLNEQFF.

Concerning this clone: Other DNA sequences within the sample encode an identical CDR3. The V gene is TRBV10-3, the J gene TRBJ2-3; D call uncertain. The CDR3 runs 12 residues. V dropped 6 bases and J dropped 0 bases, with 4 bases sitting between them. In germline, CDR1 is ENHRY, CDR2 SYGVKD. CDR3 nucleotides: TGTGCCATCAGCCCTAGCACAGATACGCAGTATTTT. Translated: CAISPSTDTQYF.

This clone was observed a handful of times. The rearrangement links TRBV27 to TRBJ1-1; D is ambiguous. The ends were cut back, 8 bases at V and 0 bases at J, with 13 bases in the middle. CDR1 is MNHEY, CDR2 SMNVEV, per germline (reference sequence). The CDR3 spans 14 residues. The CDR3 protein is CASHSLRMNTEAFF. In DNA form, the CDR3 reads TGTGCCAGCCACAGCCTCCGCATGAACACTGAAGCTTTCTTT.

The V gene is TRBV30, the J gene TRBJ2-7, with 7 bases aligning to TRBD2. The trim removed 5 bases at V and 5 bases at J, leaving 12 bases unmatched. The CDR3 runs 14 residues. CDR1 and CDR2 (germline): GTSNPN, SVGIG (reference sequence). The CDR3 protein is CAWAPWGGRDEQYF. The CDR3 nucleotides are TGTGCCTGGGCCCCCTGGGGGGGAAGAGACGAGCAGTACTTC.

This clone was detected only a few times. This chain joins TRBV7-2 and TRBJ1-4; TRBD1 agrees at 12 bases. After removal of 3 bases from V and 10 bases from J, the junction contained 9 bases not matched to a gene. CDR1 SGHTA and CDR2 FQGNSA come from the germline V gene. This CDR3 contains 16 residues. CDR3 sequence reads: CASSLGPGQGARKLFF. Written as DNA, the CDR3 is TGTGCCAGCAGCTTGGGCCCGGGACAGGGGGCTAGAAAACTGTTTTTT.

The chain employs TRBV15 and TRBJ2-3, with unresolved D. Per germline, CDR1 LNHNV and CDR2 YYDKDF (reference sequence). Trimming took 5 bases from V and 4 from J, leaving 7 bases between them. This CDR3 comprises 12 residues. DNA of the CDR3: TGTGCCACCAGCCGGGTGGCAGATACGCAGTATTTT. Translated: CATSRVADTQYF.

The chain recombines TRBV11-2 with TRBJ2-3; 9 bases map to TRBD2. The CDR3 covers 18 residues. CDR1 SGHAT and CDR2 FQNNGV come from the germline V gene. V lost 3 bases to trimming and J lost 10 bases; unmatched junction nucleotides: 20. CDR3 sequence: CASSFPPPAGGRGVAQYF. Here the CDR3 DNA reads TGTGCCAGCAGCTTTCCCCCCCCCGCGGGGGGGCGCGGGGTGGCGCAGTATTTT. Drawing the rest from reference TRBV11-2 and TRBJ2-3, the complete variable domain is EAGVAQSPRYKIIEKRQSVAFWCNPISGHATLYWYQQILGQGPKLLIQFQNNGVVDDSQLPKDRFSAERLKGVDSTLKIQPAKLEDSAVYLCASSFPPPAGGRGVAQYFGPGTRLTVL.

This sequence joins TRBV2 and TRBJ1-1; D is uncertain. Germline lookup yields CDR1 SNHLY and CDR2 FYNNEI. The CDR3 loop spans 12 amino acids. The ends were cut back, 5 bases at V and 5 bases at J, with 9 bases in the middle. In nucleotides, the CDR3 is TGTGCCAGCAGTCGGGCGGGGACTGAAGCTTTCTTT. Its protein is CASSRAGTEAFF.

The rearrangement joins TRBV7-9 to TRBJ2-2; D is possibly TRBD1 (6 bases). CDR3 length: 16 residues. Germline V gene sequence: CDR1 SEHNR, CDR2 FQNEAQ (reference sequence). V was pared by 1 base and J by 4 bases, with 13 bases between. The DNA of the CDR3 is TGTGCCAGCAGCTTAGGCACAGGGTGGGGCACCGGGGAGCTGTTTTTT. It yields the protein CASSLGTGWGTGELFF.

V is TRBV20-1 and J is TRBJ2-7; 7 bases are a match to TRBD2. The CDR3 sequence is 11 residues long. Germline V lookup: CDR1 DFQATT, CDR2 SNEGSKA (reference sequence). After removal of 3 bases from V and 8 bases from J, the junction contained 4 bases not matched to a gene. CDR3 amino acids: CSASREGKQYF. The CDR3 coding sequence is TGCAGTGCTAGTAGGGAGGGGAAGCAGTACTTC.

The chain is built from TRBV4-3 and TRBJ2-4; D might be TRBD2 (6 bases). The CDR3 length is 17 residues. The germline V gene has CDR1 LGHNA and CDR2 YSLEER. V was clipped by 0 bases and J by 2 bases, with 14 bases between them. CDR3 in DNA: TGCGCCAGCAGCCAAGAATGGGGCGGGGTAACCAAAAACATTCAGTACTTC. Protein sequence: CASSQEWGGVTKNIQYF.

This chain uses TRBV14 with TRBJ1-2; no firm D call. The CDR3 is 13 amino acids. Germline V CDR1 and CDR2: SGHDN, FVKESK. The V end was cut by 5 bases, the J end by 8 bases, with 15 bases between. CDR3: CASSYSGLRGYTF. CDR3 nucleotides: TGTGCCAGCAGCTATTCCGGACTGCGAGGCTACACCTTC.

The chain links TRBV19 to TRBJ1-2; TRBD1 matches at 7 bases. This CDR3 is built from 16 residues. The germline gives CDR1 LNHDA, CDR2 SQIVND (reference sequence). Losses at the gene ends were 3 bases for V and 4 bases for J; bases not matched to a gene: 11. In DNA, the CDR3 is TGTGCCAGTAGTATTTCTTCAGGGGGGCTGGTCTATGGCTACACCTTC. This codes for CASSISSGGLVYGYTF. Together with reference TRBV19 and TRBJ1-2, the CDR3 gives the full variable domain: DGGITQSPKYLFRKEGQNVTLSCEQNLNHDAMYWYRQDPGQGLRLIYYSQIVNDFQKGDIAEGYSVSREKKESFPLTVTSAQKNPTAFYLCASSISSGGLVYGYTFGSGTRLTVV.

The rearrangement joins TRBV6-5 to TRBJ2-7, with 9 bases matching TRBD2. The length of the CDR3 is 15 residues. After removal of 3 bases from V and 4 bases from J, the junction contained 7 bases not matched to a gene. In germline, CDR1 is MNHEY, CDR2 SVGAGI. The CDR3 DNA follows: TGTGCCAGCAGTTATTCGGCTAGCGGGACGTACGAGCAGTACTTC. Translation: CASSYSASGTYEQYF.

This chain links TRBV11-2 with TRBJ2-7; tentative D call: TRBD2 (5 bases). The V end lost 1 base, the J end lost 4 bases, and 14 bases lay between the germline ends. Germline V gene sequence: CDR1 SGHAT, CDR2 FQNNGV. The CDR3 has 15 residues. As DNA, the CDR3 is TGTGCCAGCAGCTTAGTCGCGGGCCCCGGGTACGAGCAGTACTTC. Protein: CASSLVAGPGYEQYF.

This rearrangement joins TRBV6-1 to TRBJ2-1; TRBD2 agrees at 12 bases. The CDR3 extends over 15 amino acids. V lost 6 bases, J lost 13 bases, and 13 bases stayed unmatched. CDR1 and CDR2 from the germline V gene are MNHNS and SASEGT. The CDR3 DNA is TGTGCCAGCAGCACCGGGACTAGCGGGCCCCCGGTCCAGTTCTTC. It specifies CASSTGTSGPPVQFF.

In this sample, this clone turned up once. Here the CDR3 DNA reads TGTGCCAGCAGTGCCCGACAGGGGACCCAAGAGACCCAGTACTTC. Its protein product is CASSARQGTQETQYF. V usage is TRBV6-1 and J usage is TRBJ2-5; 8 bases are a match to TRBD1. V shed 4 bases and J 1 base; nucleotides not matched to a gene: 5. Germline CDR1 reads MNHNS; CDR2 reads SASEGT. CDR3 length equals 15 residues.

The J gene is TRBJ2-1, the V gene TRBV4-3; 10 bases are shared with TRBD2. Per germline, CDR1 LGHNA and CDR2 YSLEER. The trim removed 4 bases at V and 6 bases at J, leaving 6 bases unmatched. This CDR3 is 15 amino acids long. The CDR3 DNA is TGCGCCAGCAGCCTCGGACTAGCGGAACGCAATGAGCAGTTCTTC. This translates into CASSLGLAERNEQFF.

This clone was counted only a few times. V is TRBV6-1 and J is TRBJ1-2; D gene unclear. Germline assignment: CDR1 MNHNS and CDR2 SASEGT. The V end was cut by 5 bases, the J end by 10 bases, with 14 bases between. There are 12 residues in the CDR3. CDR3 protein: CASSPPRNYYTF. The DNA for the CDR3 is TGTGCCAGCAGTCCCCCGCGGAATTACTACACCTTC.

The CDR3 DNA follows: TGTGCCAGCAGTTTAGGTCTAGCTGGAGATACGCAGTATTTT. Its protein is CASSLGLAGDTQYF. The V call is TRBV27, the J call TRBJ2-3; TRBD2 is a possible D gene (5 bases). In germline, CDR1 is MNHEY, CDR2 SMNVEV (reference sequence). Trimming left V 2 bases short and J 5 bases short, with 11 bases between. The CDR3 sequence is 14 residues long.

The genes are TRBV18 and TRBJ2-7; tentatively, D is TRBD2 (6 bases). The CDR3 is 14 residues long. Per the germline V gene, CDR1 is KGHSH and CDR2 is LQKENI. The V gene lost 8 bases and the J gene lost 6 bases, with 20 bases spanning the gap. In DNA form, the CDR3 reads TGTGCCAGCACATTCGGGGCCGGAGGGTCCGAGCAGTACTTC. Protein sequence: CASTFGAGGSEQYF.

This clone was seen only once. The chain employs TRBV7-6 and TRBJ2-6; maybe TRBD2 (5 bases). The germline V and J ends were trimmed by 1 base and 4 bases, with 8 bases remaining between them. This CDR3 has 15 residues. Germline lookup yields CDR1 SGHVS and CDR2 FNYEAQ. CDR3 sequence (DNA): TGTGCCAGCAGCTTAGTGCCGGGAGGGGCCAACGTCCTGACTTTC. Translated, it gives CASSLVPGGANVLTF. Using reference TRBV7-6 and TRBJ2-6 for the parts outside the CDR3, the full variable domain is GAGVSQSPRYKVTKRGQDVALRCDPISGHVSLYWYRQALGQGPEFLTYFNYEAQQDKSGLPNDRFSAERPEGSISTLTIQRTEQRDSAMYRCASSLVPGGANVLTFGAGSRLTVL.

The CDR3 loop is CASSPRGGGGNEQFF. Here the CDR3 DNA reads TGTGCCAGCAGCCCACGGGGGGGAGGCGGCAATGAGCAGTTCTTC. The chain joins TRBV5-6 to TRBJ2-1, with 8 bases matching TRBD2. The junction had 9 bases not matched to a gene; V was cut back by 4 bases and J by 6 bases. Germline CDR1 and CDR2: SGHDT and YYEEEE. This CDR3 has 15 residues.

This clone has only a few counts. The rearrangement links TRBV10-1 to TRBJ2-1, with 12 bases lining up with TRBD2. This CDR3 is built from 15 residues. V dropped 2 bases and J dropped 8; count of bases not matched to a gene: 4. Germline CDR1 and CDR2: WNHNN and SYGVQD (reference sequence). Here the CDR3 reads CASSEGASGRDEQFF. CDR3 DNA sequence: TGCGCCAGCAGTGAGGGGGCTAGCGGGAGGGATGAGCAGTTCTTC.

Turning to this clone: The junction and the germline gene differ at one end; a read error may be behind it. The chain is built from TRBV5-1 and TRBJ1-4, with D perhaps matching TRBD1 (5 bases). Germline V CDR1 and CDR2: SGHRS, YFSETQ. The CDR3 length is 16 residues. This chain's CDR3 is CASSLAGGATNEKLFF. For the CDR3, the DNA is TGTGCCAGCAGCTTGGCGGGGGGAGCAACTAATGAAAAACTGTTTTTT.

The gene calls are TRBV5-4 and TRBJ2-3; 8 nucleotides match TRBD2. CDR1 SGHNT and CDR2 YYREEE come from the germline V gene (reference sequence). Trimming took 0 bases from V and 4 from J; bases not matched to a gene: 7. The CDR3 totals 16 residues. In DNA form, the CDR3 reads TGTGCCAGCAGCTTGGACCTAGCGGGCCCCCCAGATACGCAGTATTTT. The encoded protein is CASSLDLAGPPDTQYF.

The CDR3 here is CASRYGGTGKTPFYNEQFF. CDR3 in DNA: TGTGCCAGCAGATACGGGGGGACAGGGAAGACTCCCTTCTACAATGAGCAGTTCTTC. This rearrangement joins TRBV2 to TRBJ2-1; 9 bases are a match to TRBD1. Germline V lookup: CDR1 SNHLY, CDR2 FYNNEI. This CDR3 is built from 19 residues. V was clipped by 6 bases and J by 3 bases; unmatched bases: 18.

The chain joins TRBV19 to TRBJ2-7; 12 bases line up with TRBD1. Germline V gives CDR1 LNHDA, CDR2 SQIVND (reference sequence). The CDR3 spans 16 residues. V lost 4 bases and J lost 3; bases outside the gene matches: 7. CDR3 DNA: TGTGCCAGTAGTACTCGGGGACAGGGGGCTGGCTACGAGCAGTACTTC. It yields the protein CASSTRGQGAGYEQYF.